This TCR beta chain was documented in a study of blood T cell repertoires in COVID-19. Study-wide background: Collection of acute and convalescent COVID-19 samples took place in the United States, Italy and Spain. T cells, B-cell-depleted T cells, or PBMCs provided the cDNA or gDNA that served as material.

Original data processing: Quantification of nucleated cells was approximated via reference gene primer amplification. TCRdb keeps only in-frame clones here, not all; method: immunoSEQ multiplex PCR. V and J calls and clone size are copied from that table; D and trimming were computed from the DNA. The sample comprises 150,000 to 200,000 clones, 88% of which are singletons, and about 4.4% rests with the top ten. CDR3 size: 17 residues. Germline CDR1 reads LNHNV; CDR2 reads YYDKDF (reference sequence). The trim removed 1 base at V and 3 bases at J, leaving 8 bases unmatched. The sequencing sample was made of peripheral blood. The receptor was derived from a human donor in a cohort sampled during active COVID-19. This chain uses TRBV15 with TRBJ2-3; 9 nucleotides align to TRBD1. CDR3 region: CATSRGGTGGWTDTQYF. For the CDR3, the DNA is TGTGCCACCAGCAGAGGAGGTACAGGGGGCTGGACAGATACGCAGTATTTT.